This TCR beta chain appears in the sequencing data of a study of cytomegalovirus exposure and HLA in healthy donors. Study-wide context: About 80 million unique TCR sequences came from HLA-typed donors in an early release.

This CDR3 spans 15 amino acids. CDR1 and CDR2 from the germline V gene are SNHLY and FYNNEI. The V end was cut by 8 bases, the J end by 1 base, with 17 bases between. 13 Jbeta primers and 60 Vbeta primers were used for the PCR. Measured with immunoSEQ multiplex PCR; TCRdb has only the in-frame clones, and not every one. This sample has about 120,000 clones, with roughly 68% found just once. To note about this clone: The target antigen is unknown.

Study-level points and caveats: The number of N-insertions in an Asian-associated ancestry cluster was reportedly below the roughly 700-donor mean in a later analysis. Exclusion as indistinguishable affected some V segments, including TRBV6-2 and TRBV6-3.

The clonotype comes from a man under 40 in good health and CMV-seropositive. V and J are TRBV2 and TRBJ1-1; maybe TRBD1 (6 bases). The sequenced material came from PBMCs. The CDR3 reads CASVKYQGRNTEAFF. In nucleotides, the CDR3 is TGTGCCAGCGTCAAATACCAGGGGAGGAACACTGAAGCTTTCTTT.